This TCR beta chain was retrieved from a study of CD8 T cells in Susac syndrome. Per the germline V gene, CDR1 is SNHLY and CDR2 is FYNNEI. Trimming shortened V by 10 bases and J by 7 bases, and 23 bases separated the two germline ends. There are 15 residues in the CDR3. With random hexamers, reverse transcription was performed on about 0.45 to 1 ug of RNA. MiXCR, applied by TCRdb to the immunoSEQ multiplex PCR reads, yields one record per CDR3 protein. The sample contains about 200,000 distinct CDR3 sequences, 95% of which appear only once. The J gene is TRBJ1-5, the V gene TRBV2, with D perhaps matching TRBD1 (6 bases). The origin of this receptor is a human donor with multiple sclerosis. Sequencing used CD4+ T cells from PBMCs. CDR3 residues: CATLRVQGLGQPQHF. DNA of the CDR3: TGTGCCACCCTTCGTGTACAGGGACTTGGGCAGCCCCAGCATTTT.